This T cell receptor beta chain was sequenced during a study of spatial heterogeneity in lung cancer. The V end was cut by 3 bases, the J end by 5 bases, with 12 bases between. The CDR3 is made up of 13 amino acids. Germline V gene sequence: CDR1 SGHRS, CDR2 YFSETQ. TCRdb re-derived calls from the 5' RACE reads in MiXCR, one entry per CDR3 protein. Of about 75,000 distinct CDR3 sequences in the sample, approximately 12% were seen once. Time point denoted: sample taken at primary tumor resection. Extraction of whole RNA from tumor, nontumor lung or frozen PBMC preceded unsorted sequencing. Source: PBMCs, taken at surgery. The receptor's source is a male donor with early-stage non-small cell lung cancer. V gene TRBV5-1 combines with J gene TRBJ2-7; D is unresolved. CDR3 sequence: CASSSAQDHEQYF. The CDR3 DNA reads TGCGCCAGCAGCTCGGCGCAGGACCACGAGCAGTACTTC.